This T cell receptor beta chain originates from a study of T-cell memory formation after mild COVID-19. Findings of the study overall: The study found balanced CD4/CD8 in clones contracting day 15 to 85 and a CD4+ lean in later expanders.

Of note for this clonotype: Its antigen is unidentified.

A single record per CDR3 protein comes from TCRdb applying MiXCR to the 5' RACE reads. This sample has 150,000 to 200,000 distinct CDR3 sequences; 30% to 35% occur once, and the top ten carry 9.5% to 15%. The clonotype comes from an adult woman who had mild COVID-19 (a few samples of this study predate the infection). Cell type and time point are not known. The sample taken for sequencing was PBMCs or a T cell subset sorted from them (not recorded which).

The CDR3 DNA sequence: TGCAGCGTAACTCCGCCACTAGCGGGGGGCCGAGAGACCCAGTACTTC. It translates to CSVTPPLAGGRETQYF. V usage is TRBV29-1 and J usage is TRBJ2-5; TRBD2 agrees at 12 bases. The CDR3 loop spans 16 amino acids. CDR1 and CDR2 from the germline V gene are SQVTM and ANQGSEA. Germline trimming cut 6 bases from V and 4 bases from J; bases unmatched to any gene: 12.